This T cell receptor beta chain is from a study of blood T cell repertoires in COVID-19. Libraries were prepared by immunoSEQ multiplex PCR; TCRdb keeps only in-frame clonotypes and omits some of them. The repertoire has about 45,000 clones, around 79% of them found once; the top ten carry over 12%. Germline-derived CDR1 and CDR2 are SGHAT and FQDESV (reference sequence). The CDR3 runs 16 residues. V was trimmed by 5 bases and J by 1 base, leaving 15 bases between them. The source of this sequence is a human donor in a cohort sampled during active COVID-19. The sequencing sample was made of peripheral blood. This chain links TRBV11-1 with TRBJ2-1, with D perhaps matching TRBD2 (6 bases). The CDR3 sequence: CASSPRLEASYNEQFF. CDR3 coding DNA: TGTGCCAGCAGCCCCCGACTAGAGGCGTCCTACAATGAGCAGTTCTTC. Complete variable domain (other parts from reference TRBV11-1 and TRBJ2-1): EAEVAQSPRYKITEKSQAVAFWCDPISGHATLYWYRQILGQGPELLVQFQDESVVDDSQLPKDRFSAERLKGVDSTLKIQPAELGDSAMYLCASSPRLEASYNEQFFGPGTRLTVL.